Below are 21 T cell receptor beta chains sequenced from a single sample in a study of blood T cell repertoires in COVID-19. Sequencing was performed with immunoSEQ multiplex PCR; in TCRdb, only in-frame clones are kept and a portion is missing. Among around 210,000 clones listed, roughly 82% were seen once. Sequenced input: peripheral blood. These receptors were taken from a human donor in a cohort sampled during active COVID-19.

The chain uses TRBV18 and TRBJ1-1; D perhaps matches TRBD1 (6 bases). The length of the CDR3 is 18 residues. V was clipped by 2 bases and J by 4 bases, with 23 bases between them. Germline CDR1 and CDR2: KGHSH and LQKENI. CDR3 nucleotides: TGTGCCAGCTCACCATTATCTCGGGGGGCGCGAGGAGGCACTGAAGCTTTCTTT. Amino acid sequence: CASSPLSRGARGGTEAFF.

CDR3 nucleotides: TGTGCCACCAGCCCACCGGGACTAGCTTTAGGTGAGCAGTTCTTC. Translating it yields CATSPPGLALGEQFF. The chain has TRBV15 and TRBJ2-1, with 9 positions matching TRBD2. CDR1 and CDR2 from the germline V gene are LNHNV and YYDKDF (reference sequence). V was clipped by 5 bases and J by 9 bases; unmatched bases: 11. The CDR3 runs 15 residues.

The chain joins TRBV9 to TRBJ2-1; 9 nucleotides match TRBD1. CDR1 SGDLS and CDR2 YYNGEE come from the germline V gene. V trimming: 2 bases; J trimming: 10 bases; junction bases outside the gene matches: 10. This CDR3 spans 15 amino acids. CDR3 amino acids: CASSVSGTGNFEQFF. The CDR3 DNA reads as TGTGCCAGCAGCGTCTCCGGGACAGGGAATTTCGAGCAGTTCTTC.

This chain joins TRBV6-5 and TRBJ2-1, with 8 bases matching TRBD2. CDR3 length equals 13 residues. Unmatched junction bases numbered 7, after V lost 7 bases and J lost 8 bases. Per the germline V gene, CDR1 is MNHEY and CDR2 is SVGAGI. The CDR3 region has the DNA TGTGCCAGCACCGCAGCGGGAGCGGATGAGCAGTTCTTC. Its translation: CASTAAGADEQFF.

The V and J genes are TRBV19 and TRBJ2-3; the match to TRBD2 covers 8 bases. V shed 3 bases and J 0 bases; nucleotides not matched to a gene: 5. Germline-derived CDR1 and CDR2 are LNHDA and SQIVND (reference sequence). The length of the CDR3 is 16 residues. The CDR3, as DNA: TGTGCCAGTAGTATGGATAGCGGGATTAGCACAGATACGCAGTATTTT. This gives the protein CASSMDSGISTDTQYF.

The chain employs TRBV19 and TRBJ1-2; no clear D. CDR1 is LNHDA, CDR2 SQIVND, per germline (reference sequence). The V end lost 3 bases, the J end lost 2 bases, and 13 bases lay between the germline ends. The CDR3 runs to 15 residues. The chain's CDR3 is CASSIWADPNYGYTF. DNA of the CDR3: TGTGCCAGTAGTATTTGGGCAGATCCCAACTATGGCTACACCTTC.

This rearrangement joins TRBV5-1 to TRBJ2-7; D possibly corresponds to TRBD1 (6 bases). This CDR3 is 12 amino acids long. The ends were cut back, 2 bases at V and 5 bases at J, with 8 bases in the middle. The germline V gene has CDR1 SGHRS and CDR2 YFSETQ. For the CDR3, the DNA is TGCGCCAGCAGCTTTGCAGGGGACGAGCAGTACTTC. The encoded protein is CASSFAGDEQYF. The full variable domain, with the rest looked up from reference TRBV5-1 and TRBJ2-7, is KAGVTQTPRYLIKTRGQQVTLSCSPISGHRSVSWYQQTPGQGLQFLFEYFSETQRNKGNFPGRFSGRQFSNSRSEMNVSTLELGDSALYLCASSFAGDEQYFGPGTRLTVT.

The J gene is TRBJ2-7, the V gene TRBV18; the match to TRBD1 covers 8 bases. Germline CDR1 reads KGHSH; CDR2 reads LQKENI. The length of the CDR3 is 15 residues. J was trimmed by 7 bases and V by 2 bases; bases with no gene match: 10. The CDR3 here is CASSPSPQGAGEQYF. The CDR3, as DNA: TGTGCCAGCTCACCAAGTCCCCAGGGGGCGGGGGAGCAGTACTTC.

The genes are TRBV7-2 and TRBJ2-1, with 12 bases lining up with TRBD2. This CDR3 comprises 15 residues. Germline trimming cut 9 bases from V and 3 bases from J; bases unmatched to any gene: 6. Germline CDR1 SGHTA, CDR2 FQGNSA. CDR3 in DNA: TGTGCCAGTCGGACTAGCGGGACCTACTACAATGAGCAGTTCTTC. It encodes CASRTSGTYYNEQFF.

The gene calls are TRBV19 and TRBJ2-1; TRBD1 matches at 10 bases. Germline CDR1 LNHDA, CDR2 SQIVND (reference sequence). CDR3 size: 14 residues. Losses at the gene ends were 8 bases for V and 4 bases for J; bases not matched to a gene: 5. The CDR3 is CASEGQGDYNEQFF. The CDR3 DNA reads TGTGCCAGTGAAGGACAGGGGGATTACAATGAGCAGTTCTTC.

In this sample, this clone turned up a few times. This chain links TRBV2 with TRBJ1-5; 10 bases align to TRBD1. Germline CDR1 and CDR2: SNHLY and FYNNEI. Trimming cost V 6 bases and J 4 bases; bases outside gene matches: 6. This CDR3 spans 15 amino acids. The CDR3 region is CASRATGGINQPQHF. In nucleotides, the CDR3 is TGTGCCAGCAGGGCGACAGGGGGCATAAATCAGCCCCAGCATTTT.

V gene TRBV27 combines with J gene TRBJ2-7; tentatively, D is TRBD2 (5 bases). The CDR3 runs 15 residues. The V and J ends lost 4 bases and 2 bases respectively, with 15 bases between them. CDR1 and CDR2 (germline): MNHEY, SMNVEV (reference sequence). DNA of the CDR3: TGTGCCAGCAGTTCTCCTTATTCCGGGGCCTACGAGCAGTACTTC. This sequence encodes CASSSPYSGAYEQYF.

This clone occurred a few times. As DNA, the CDR3 is TGCGCCAGCAGCACTCCGGGACAAAGCTATGGCTACACCTTC. Translation gives CASSTPGQSYGYTF. This chain links TRBV5-1 with TRBJ1-2; TRBD1 is a possible D gene (6 bases). The CDR3 spans 14 residues. CDR1 and CDR2 from the germline V gene are SGHRS and YFSETQ. V gave up 4 bases and J gave up 4 bases, with 14 bases separating them. Supplemented by reference TRBV5-1 and TRBJ1-2, the full variable domain reads KAGVTQTPRYLIKTRGQQVTLSCSPISGHRSVSWYQQTPGQGLQFLFEYFSETQRNKGNFPGRFSGRQFSNSRSEMNVSTLELGDSALYLCASSTPGQSYGYTFGSGTRLTVV.

This chain links TRBV5-1 with TRBJ2-3; D is possibly TRBD2 (6 bases). The CDR3 contains 14 residues. CDR1 and CDR2 (germline): SGHRS, YFSETQ. V lost 4 bases, J lost 5 bases, and 14 bases lay in between. The CDR3 here is CASSPGTFLDTQYF. The CDR3 bases are TGCGCCAGCAGCCCCGGGACTTTCTTAGATACGCAGTATTTT.

The chain joins TRBV5-6 to TRBJ2-5, with D possibly being TRBD1 (6 bases). The CDR3 runs to 13 residues. Germline values: CDR1 SGHDT, CDR2 YYEEEE. V was clipped by 2 bases and J by 4 bases, with 9 bases between them. The CDR3 sequence: CASSFLQGETQYF. DNA of the CDR3: TGTGCCAGCAGCTTTTTACAGGGAGAGACCCAGTACTTC.

This chain connects TRBV27 to TRBJ2-3; 7 bases fit TRBD2. With V trimmed by 3 bases and J by 0 bases, 12 bases remained unmatched. Germline CDR1 and CDR2: MNHEY and SMNVEV (reference sequence). The CDR3 loop spans 18 amino acids. The CDR3 sequence is CASSLKSRDYFSTDTQYF. As DNA, the CDR3 is TGTGCCAGCAGTTTGAAGTCCCGGGACTACTTTAGCACAGATACGCAGTATTTT.

V is TRBV10-2 and J is TRBJ2-6, with D tentatively TRBD2 (6 bases). Germline CDR1 is WSHSY and CDR2 is SAAADI. V shed 10 bases and J shed 3 bases, with 13 bases lying between them. The CDR3 is 14 residues long. The CDR3: CATKEGFGANVLTF. CDR3 sequence (DNA): TGCGCCACCAAGGAGGGGTTTGGGGCCAACGTCCTGACTTTC.

This chain connects TRBV6-5 to TRBJ2-1; TRBD2 matches at 13 bases. Germline V gene sequence: CDR1 MNHEY, CDR2 SVGAGI. V lost 2 bases and J lost 13; bases outside the gene matches: 8. The CDR3 runs 15 residues. CDR3 sequence (DNA): TGTGCCAGCAGTTACCGGACTAGCGGGAGTTCTACTCAGTTCTTC. Its translation is CASSYRTSGSSTQFF.

This clone came up a few times. The chain recombines TRBV7-9 with TRBJ1-4; TRBD1 aligns across 8 bases. The CDR3 sequence is 15 residues long. Germline V CDR1 and CDR2: SEHNR, FQNEAQ (reference sequence). With V trimmed by 7 bases and J by 5 bases, 9 bases remained unmatched. CDR3 bases: TGTGCCAGCAAAGGACTCAGGGGGCCCAATGAAAAACTGTTTTTT. This encodes CASKGLRGPNEKLFF.

This chain links TRBV29-1 with TRBJ2-7, with 10 bases identical to TRBD2. The CDR3 sequence is 14 residues long. The ends lost 6 bases at V and 4 bases at J; junction bases unmatched: 9. The germline V gene encodes CDR1 SQVTM and CDR2 ANQGSEA. This chain's CDR3 is CSVTASSGRYEQYF. CDR3 nucleotide sequence: TGCAGCGTCACGGCTAGTAGCGGGAGGTACGAGCAGTACTTC.

This clone is a singleton in its sample. The genes are TRBV2 and TRBJ2-5; D perhaps matches TRBD2 (6 bases). V lost 6 bases to trimming and J lost 5 bases, with 13 bases between them. This CDR3 is 13 amino acids long. The germline gives CDR1 SNHLY, CDR2 FYNNEI. CDR3 in amino acids: CASRTAGKETQYF. The CDR3 nucleotides read TGTGCCAGCAGGACGGCGGGGAAGGAGACCCAGTACTTC. Based on the CDR3 plus reference TRBV2 and TRBJ2-5, the full variable domain is EPEVTQTPSHQVTQMGQEVILRCVPISNHLYFYWYRQILGQKVEFLVSFYNNEISEKSEIFDDQFSVERPDGSNFTLKIRSTKLEDSAMYFCASRTAGKETQYFGPGTRLLVL.